These 10 T cell receptor beta chains share one sample of origin, sequenced in a study of molecular identifiers for immune sequencing clone quantification. TCRdb analysed the PCR reads with MiXCR anew, one entry per CDR3 protein. The data show about 320,000 distinct CDR3 sequences, with about 20% seen just once and 0.81% held by the top ten. Sequenced: naive CD8+ T cells from blood, with Jurkat cell RNA spiked in. This sample's subset: FACS-sorted CD8+CD4-CCR7+CD45RA+ naive T cells. These receptors were collected from a human donor in good health. Some libraries in this study had Jurkat cell RNA spiked in.

A few counts support this clonotype. The chain has TRBV18 and TRBJ2-5; D gene uncertain. CDR3 length: 14 amino acids. Germline V gives CDR1 KGHSH, CDR2 LQKENI. V gave up 2 bases and J gave up 5 bases, with 12 bases separating them. The CDR3 DNA follows: TGTGCCAGCTCACCAACCCGGCAGGAGGAGACCCAGTACTTC. Translating gives CASSPTRQEETQYF. Full variable domain (outside the CDR3, taken from reference TRBV18 and TRBJ2-5): NAGVMQNPRHLVRRRGQEARLRCSPMKGHSHVYWYRQLPEEGLKFMVYLQKENIIDESGMPKERFSAEFPKEGPSILRIQQVVRGDSAAYFCASSPTRQEETQYFGPGTRLLVL.

With regard to this clonotype: A read error may produce the germline difference seen at one junction end. V gene TRBV27 combines with J gene TRBJ1-5, with a tentative D call TRBD1 (5 bases). This CDR3 contains 12 residues. Germline V lookup: CDR1 MNHEY, CDR2 SMNVEV (reference sequence). CDR3 sequence: CASSPPGQPRHF. CDR3 DNA: TGTGCCAGCAGCCCTCCAGGGCAGCCCCGGCATTTT.

Points on this clonotype: This could be a read error, since a much larger clone is one nucleotide away. The V call is TRBV4-3, the J call TRBJ2-7; D not certain. Germline lookup yields CDR1 LGHNA and CDR2 YSLEER. CDR3 length equals 14 residues. This CDR3 is CASSQDVQLYEQHF. The DNA of the CDR3 is TGCGCCAGCAGCCAAGACGTACAGCTCTACGAGCAGCACTTC.

This clonotype was detected many times. The V call is TRBV15, the J call TRBJ1-5, with TRBD1 as a possible D gene (5 bases). V gave up 0 bases and J gave up 6 bases, with 12 bases separating them. Germline values: CDR1 LNHNV, CDR2 YYDKDF (reference sequence). CDR3 length: 15 residues. The CDR3: CATSRDGHSSQPQHF. In DNA, the CDR3 is TGTGCCACCAGCAGAGATGGACACAGCTCTCAGCCCCAGCATTTT. Using reference TRBV15 and TRBJ1-5 for the parts outside the CDR3, the full variable domain is DAMVIQNPRYQVTQFGKPVTLSCSQTLNHNVMYWYQQKSSQAPKLLFHYYDKDFNNEADTPDNFQSRRPNTSFCFLDIRSPGLGDTAMYLCATSRDGHSSQPQHFGDGTRLSIL.

A few counts support this clonotype. DNA for the CDR3: TGTGCCAGCTCACCAAGGGGGGCCCTCACGGATACGCAGTATTTT. Its translation: CASSPRGALTDTQYF. The J gene is TRBJ2-3, the V gene TRBV18; the D call may be TRBD1 or TRBD2 (6 bases each). The CDR3 spans 15 residues. The V and J ends lost 2 bases and 6 bases respectively, with 15 bases between them. The germline CDR1 and CDR2 sequences are KGHSH and LQKENI.

A few counts support this clonotype. This chain joins TRBV6-2 or TRBV6-3 and TRBJ2-7; D might be TRBD2 (6 bases). In germline, CDR1 is MNHEY, CDR2 SVGEGT. Trimming shortened V by 11 bases and J by 4 bases, and 18 bases separated the two germline ends. The CDR3 spans 13 residues. CDR3 sequence (DNA): TGTGCCCAGCACGGGGGTCATGCGTACGAGCAGTACTTC. This encodes CAQHGGHAYEQYF.

The sample holds many counts of this clonotype. V gene TRBV27 combines with J gene TRBJ2-3, with D hard to call. Per germline, CDR1 MNHEY and CDR2 SMNVEV (reference sequence). This CDR3 is built from 15 residues. The V and J ends lost 6 bases and 0 bases respectively, with 13 bases between them. In nucleotides, the CDR3 is TGTGCCAGCAGCGAGGATGTCACTAGCACAGATACGCAGTATTTT. Its protein is CASSEDVTSTDTQYF.

This clonotype was counted ten times or more. This chain connects TRBV7-9 to TRBJ2-4; no reliable D call. The germline V and J ends were trimmed by 1 base and 2 bases, with 12 bases remaining between them. Per germline, CDR1 SEHNR and CDR2 FQNEAQ (reference sequence). This CDR3 region has 16 residues. The CDR3 DNA sequence: TGTGCCAGCAGCTTAGAGCAAGTGGCGCCCAAAAACATTCAGTACTTC. It yields the protein CASSLEQVAPKNIQYF.

Ten or more counts support this clonotype. The chain joins TRBV4-3 to TRBJ1-1, with a possible D match to TRBD1 (6 bases). Germline V gene lookup returns CDR1 LGHNA and CDR2 YSLEER. Trimming took 4 bases from V and 0 from J, leaving 12 bases between them. The CDR3 consists of 15 residues. The CDR3 is CASSPSRGVNTEAFF. CDR3 DNA sequence: TGCGCCAGCAGCCCCAGCAGGGGCGTGAACACTGAAGCTTTCTTT.

V gene TRBV4-1 combines with J gene TRBJ2-2; 9 bases match TRBD2. CDR3 length: 14 residues. V lost 8 bases, J lost 5 bases, and 6 bases stayed unmatched. Germline lookup yields CDR1 MGHRA and CDR2 YSYEKL. The DNA for the CDR3 is TGCGCCAGCTCTAGCGGGATGGCAACCGGGGAGCTGTTTTTT. Its protein product is CASSSGMATGELFF.